This is a list of T cell receptor beta chains from one sample in a study of human T cells and chemical hapten exposure. MiXCR was run by TCRdb on the RACE reads, yielding one entry per CDR3 protein. Of approximately 97,000 distinct CDR3 sequences in the sample, 25% to 35% were seen once. Here the sequenced sample was whole blood, taken in connection with sensitization to the hapten diphenylcyclopropenone (DPC). The receptors come from a middle-aged man with alopecia areata. Some clones in this sample may be carry-over from other donors' samples. Each CDR3 is given with its conserved first and last residue. D genes are given only for firm matches. Only part of the rows carry a size: once, few, many, or a class if the clone is expanded.

v_call	clone_size	d_call	j_call	cdr3_nt	cdr3_aa
TRBV6-1	.	TRBD1	TRBJ1-1	TGTGCCAGCAGTGTGGGACAGCAGACTAGGAACTCAAGGGGGGCTTTCTTT	CASSVGQQTRNSRGAFF
TRBV9	.	.	TRBJ2-1	TGTGCCAGCAGCGTCTTTTGGAAGGACTCCCCTAGGAATGAGCAGTTCTTC	CASSVFWKDSPRNEQFF
TRBV19	.	.	TRBJ2-5	TGTGCCAGTAGTGGATCGACAGACTACTCTGGGACCCAGTACTTC	CASSGSTDYSGTQYF
TRBV6-1	.	TRBD1	TRBJ1-2	TGTGCCAGCAGTGACGGGACAGCTAACTATGGCTACACCTTC	CASSDGTANYGYTF
TRBV5-1	.	.	TRBJ2-7	TGCGCCAGCAGCTTTGAGGCACGGTCCTACGAGCAGTACTTC	CASSFEARSYEQYF
TRBV12-3/TRBV12-4	few	TRBD1	TRBJ1-3	TGTGCCAGCAGTCCCACAGGGGGAACTGGAAACACCATATATTTT	CASSPTGGTGNTIYF
TRBV6-5	.	.	TRBJ2-1	TGTGCCAGCAGCTTCACAGGGCAGCGGGCTGAGCAGTTCTTC	CASSFTGQRAEQFF
TRBV25-1	.	TRBD2	TRBJ2-3	TGTGCCAGCAGTGAAGGGGGGAGGGCCGGAACAGATACGCAGTATTTT	CASSEGGRAGTDTQYF
TRBV27	.	TRBD1	TRBJ2-2	TGTGCCAGCAGTTTGCAAAGACAGGGGTCATCGTGGACCGGGGAGCTGTTTTTT	CASSLQRQGSSWTGELFF
TRBV4-3	few	TRBD2	TRBJ2-3	TGCGCCAGCAGCCGTGGGACTAGCGGGATGACAGATACGCAGTATTTT	CASSRGTSGMTDTQYF
TRBV27	.	.	TRBJ2-3	TGTGCCAGCAGTTGTGGTTTCACAGATACGCAGTATTTT	CASSCGFTDTQYF
TRBV6-6	.	.	TRBJ1-6	TGTGCCAGCAGCCCCAGTGGATGGGACGATTCACCCCTCCACTTT	CASSPSGWDDSPLHF
TRBV5-1	many	.	TRBJ1-2	TGCGCCAGCAGCCCGGACAGAAACTATGGCTACACCTTC	CASSPDRNYGYTF
TRBV2	.	.	TRBJ1-1	TGTGCCAGCAAAACCGGACCTATAGGGGACACTGAAGCTTTCTTT	CASKTGPIGDTEAFF
TRBV27	few	.	TRBJ2-3	TGTGCCAGCAAGGAGGGAGGCACAGATACGCAGTATTTT	CASKEGGTDTQYF
TRBV7-4	.	.	TRBJ2-7	TGTGCCAGCAGCGGCCAGAGGGGAGGTGGGTACGAGCAGTACTTC	CASSGQRGGGYEQYF
TRBV5-6	few	.	TRBJ2-3	TGTGCCAGCAGCTGGAGGGACAGCTACACAGATACGCAGTATTTT	CASSWRDSYTDTQYF
TRBV5-1	.	.	TRBJ2-3	TGCGCCAGCAGCTTGGCTTTGGCTAGCACAGATACGCAGTATTTT	CASSLALASTDTQYF
TRBV6-5	few	.	TRBJ2-3	TGTGCCAGCAGGGGGGCAGGGGCTTTTTCAGATACGCAGTATTTT	CASRGAGAFSDTQYF
TRBV28	.	.	TRBJ1-5	TGTGCCAGCAGGAGGCTTGTTGTTAGCAATCAGCCCCAGCATTTT	CASRRLVVSNQPQHF
TRBV12-3/TRBV12-4	.	TRBD2	TRBJ2-7	TGTGCCAGCAGTTTGGGAAGCGGGAGTTGGGAGCAGTACTTC	CASSLGSGSWEQYF
TRBV5-5	few	.	TRBJ2-3	TGTGCCAGCAGCTTGGGGGACCTAAGCACAGATACGCAGTATTTT	CASSLGDLSTDTQYF
TRBV7-9	.	.	TRBJ2-5	TGTGCCAGCAGTCCTCGGGGTCAAGCTCAAGAGACCCAGTACTTC	CASSPRGQAQETQYF
TRBV7-6	few	TRBD2	TRBJ2-3	TGTGCCAGCAGCCGTAGGACTAGCGGGGCCCCAGATACGCAGTATTTT	CASSRRTSGAPDTQYF
TRBV30	medium-sized	.	TRBJ2-7	TGTGCCTGGAGTGGACAGTACGAGCAGTACTTC	CAWSGQYEQYF
TRBV9	.	.	TRBJ1-4	TGTGCCAGCAGCGCGAGCCCACAAGAAAAACTGTTTTTT	CASSASPQEKLFF
TRBV29-1	many	.	TRBJ2-3	TGCAGCGTCGAGGGGGTGAGCACAGATACGCAGTATTTT	CSVEGVSTDTQYF
TRBV28	once	TRBD2	TRBJ2-1	TGTGCCAGCAGTTCCGAGCGGGAGAGGTCCTACAATGAGCAGTTCTTC	CASSSERERSYNEQFF
TRBV24-1	.	TRBD1	TRBJ1-4	TGTGCCACCAGTGAAACCGGGACAGGTAACGAAAAACTGTTTTTT	CATSETGTGNEKLFF
TRBV5-1	.	TRBD1	TRBJ1-1	TGCGCCAGCAGCGGGGGACAGTTGAACACTGAAGCTTTCTTT	CASSGGQLNTEAFF
TRBV20-1	.	TRBD2	TRBJ2-5	TGCAGTGCTAGAGATTGGAGGGAGGGCCAAGAGACCCAGTACTTC	CSARDWREGQETQYF